This T cell receptor (beta chain) was captured by sequencing in a study of T-cell memory formation after mild COVID-19. On the study more broadly: Across donors, TCR clusters were largely donor specific.

TCRdb analysed the 5' RACE reads with MiXCR anew, one entry per CDR3 protein. The sample includes approximately 290,000 distinct CDR3 sequences, more than 15% of them seen just once. V was pared by 6 bases and J by 4 bases, with 24 bases between. Germline V gives CDR1 SEHNR, CDR2 FQNEAQ (reference sequence). The CDR3 loop spans 17 amino acids. This clonotype was seen only a few times. This TCR derives from a man aged 18 to 30 who had mild COVID-19 (a few samples of this study predate the infection). Cell type and time point are not known. The chain uses TRBV7-9 and TRBJ1-1; D might be TRBD1 (6 bases). Sequenced: PBMCs or a T cell subset sorted from them (not recorded which). CDR3 residues: CASRPHGTLLRGTEAFF. The CDR3 DNA follows: TGTGCCAGCAGACCTCACGGGACACTCTTACGGGGCACTGAAGCTTTCTTT.